This T cell receptor (beta chain) was recorded in a study of OX40 agonist ivuxolimab in advanced cancers. Study background: Ivuxolimab, which patients received intravenously every 2 weeks, was dosed at 0.01 to 10 mg/kg. Study observations and caveats: Those patients achieving a partial response at 0.1-3.0 mg/kg showed among the lowest clonal expansion.

About this clone: No antigen is known for it.

The CDR3 has 14 residues. Trimming pared 3 bases from V and 3 bases from J, leaving 11 bases between. Per the germline V gene, CDR1 is KGHSH and CDR2 is LQKENI. Libraries were prepared by immunoSEQ multiplex PCR; TCRdb keeps only in-frame clonotypes and omits some of them. The sample shows 65,000 to 85,000 clones, roughly 80% of them seen only once. The TCR originated in an adult with an advanced solid tumor such as melanoma, head and neck, liver or kidney cancer. This specimen consisted of CD4+ or CD8+ T cells sorted from blood, obtained in a trial of the OX40 agonist ivuxolimab. The chain is built from TRBV18 and TRBJ2-5, with D possibly being TRBD1 (7 bases). The CDR3 loop reads CASSPQGGEETQYF. DNA of the CDR3: TGTGCCAGCTCACCTCAGGGGGGAGAAGAGACCCAGTACTTC.